The 19 T cell receptor beta chains given below trace back to one sample, sequenced in a study of cytomegalovirus exposure and HLA in healthy donors. In the PCR, 60 Vbeta and 13 Jbeta primers were used. The protocol was immunoSEQ multiplex PCR, while the TCRdb copy is restricted to in-frame clones and leaves out a portion. This sample has roughly 120,000 clones, with about 73% found just once. The source material was PBMCs. These receptors all come from a woman in her thirties in good health and CMV-seropositive.

This clone has more than one count but fewer than ten. The chain joins TRBV4-3 to TRBJ1-1; 9 positions agree with TRBD1. Germline CDR1 LGHNA, CDR2 YSLEER. CDR3 size: 16 residues. The trim removed 1 base at V and 4 bases at J, leaving 7 bases unmatched. CDR3 sequence (DNA): TGCGCCAGCAGCCAAGGGTTAGGGACAGGGATCACTGAAGCTTTCTTT. Protein: CASSQGLGTGITEAFF.

The V gene is TRBV10-3, the J gene TRBJ2-3; 8 bases line up with TRBD2. J gave up 4 bases and V 2 bases, and 8 bases lay outside the gene matches. The V gene's germline CDR1 is ENHRY and CDR2 SYGVKD. This CDR3 region has 16 residues. In DNA, the CDR3 is TGTGCCATCAGTGAGCCGGGGGGGGTTATTTCAGATACGCAGTATTTT. This gives the protein CAISEPGGVISDTQYF.

The chain joins TRBV2 to TRBJ1-5, with 7 bases fitting TRBD1. The CDR3 has 14 residues. V lost 5 bases to trimming and J lost 4 bases; unmatched junction nucleotides: 5. Germline V gene sequence: CDR1 SNHLY, CDR2 FYNNEI. The CDR3 protein is CASSMGTVNQPQHF. Here the CDR3 DNA reads TGTGCCAGCAGTATGGGGACAGTGAATCAGCCCCAGCATTTT.

The CDR3 DNA follows: TGTGCCAGCAGCTTGGGACAGGGAGGGAGAAACACCATATATTTT. It specifies CASSLGQGGRNTIYF. The chain uses TRBV11-2 and TRBJ1-3; 9 bases are a match to TRBD1. Germline trimming cut 3 bases from V and 5 bases from J; bases unmatched to any gene: 5. The CDR3 consists of 15 residues. Germline V gene lookup returns CDR1 SGHAT and CDR2 FQNNGV.

The genes are TRBV7-8 and TRBJ2-4; 8 bases map to TRBD1. Germline trimming cut 0 bases from V and 6 bases from J; bases unmatched to any gene: 4. There are 15 residues in the CDR3. Germline CDR1 is SGHVS and CDR2 is FQNEAQ. The CDR3 DNA sequence: TGTGCCAGCAGCTTAGCGCGAGGACAGGGAAACATTCAGTACTTC. This gives the protein CASSLARGQGNIQYF.

This clone was observed once. The V gene is TRBV5-1, the J gene TRBJ2-5; 10 nucleotides agree with TRBD1. Trimming removed 5 bases from V and 6 bases from J; junction bases left unmatched: 10. The V gene's germline CDR1 is SGHRS and CDR2 YFSETQ. The CDR3 length is 15 residues. CDR3 region: CASSFTGTGVKTQYF. The CDR3 coding sequence is TGCGCCAGCAGTTTTACCGGGACAGGGGTAAAGACCCAGTACTTC. Full variable domain (missing parts from reference TRBV5-1 and TRBJ2-5): KAGVTQTPRYLIKTRGQQVTLSCSPISGHRSVSWYQQTPGQGLQFLFEYFSETQRNKGNFPGRFSGRQFSNSRSEMNVSTLELGDSALYLCASSFTGTGVKTQYFGPGTRLLVL.

J is TRBJ1-3 and V is TRBV6-5; D ambiguous. V lost 0 bases and J lost 0, with 6 bases in between. The CDR3 has 15 residues. Germline lookup yields CDR1 MNHEY and CDR2 SVGAGI. The CDR3 reads CASSYSWSSGNTIYF. The CDR3 bases are TGTGCCAGCAGTTACTCATGGAGCTCTGGAAACACCATATATTTT.

The V call is TRBV5-1, the J call TRBJ1-2, with 10 bases matching TRBD1. The length of the CDR3 is 14 residues. Unmatched junction bases numbered 5, after V lost 3 bases and J lost 6 bases. CDR1 and CDR2 (germline): SGHRS, YFSETQ. The CDR3 nucleotides read TGCGCCAGCAGCTCGGGACAGGGGAACGATGGCTACACCTTC. Its protein is CASSSGQGNDGYTF.

The chain uses TRBV7-9 and TRBJ1-6; a weak D match, TRBD1 (6 bases). Trimming removed 2 bases from V and 6 bases from J, with 17 bases in between. This CDR3 contains 17 residues. Germline V gene lookup returns CDR1 SEHNR and CDR2 FQNEAQ (reference sequence). CDR3 residues: CASSLPLGGGFNSPLHF. CDR3 in DNA: TGTGCCAGCAGCTTACCCCTAGGGGGGGGCTTTAATTCACCCCTCCACTTT.

The chain recombines TRBV28 with TRBJ2-5, with 7 positions matching TRBD2. The germline CDR1 and CDR2 sequences are MDHEN and SYDVKM. The CDR3 contains 14 residues. V dropped 6 bases and J dropped 0; count of bases not matched to a gene: 4. The CDR3 region is CASRGGTDQETQYF. The CDR3 DNA sequence: TGTGCCAGCAGGGGGGGGACTGACCAAGAGACCCAGTACTTC.

The V and J genes are TRBV9 and TRBJ2-1, with D perhaps matching TRBD2 (6 bases). V dropped 4 bases and J dropped 0 bases, with 11 bases sitting between them. CDR3 size: 15 residues. Germline CDR1 reads SGDLS; CDR2 reads YYNGEE. CDR3 region: CASSRTGSSYNEQFF. The CDR3, as DNA: TGTGCCAGCAGCCGCACCGGGAGCTCCTACAATGAGCAGTTCTTC.

The chain joins TRBV4-2 to TRBJ2-3; the match to TRBD2 covers 10 bases. Germline CDR1 reads LGHNA; CDR2 reads YNFKEQ. The CDR3 length is 19 residues. V lost 0 bases to trimming and J lost 2 bases; unmatched junction nucleotides: 11. CDR3 DNA sequence: TGTGCCAGCAGCCAAGAAGGTCCCATAGCGGGGGGCCCCACAGATACGCAGTATTTT. Protein: CASSQEGPIAGGPTDTQYF.

V is TRBV4-2 and J is TRBJ1-1; 7 nucleotides align to TRBD1. From germline, CDR1 is LGHNA and CDR2 YNFKEQ. This CDR3 region has 15 residues. V gave up 0 bases and J gave up 4 bases; unmatched junction bases: 5. CDR3 sequence reads: CASSQEEGAATEAFF. The CDR3 region has the DNA TGTGCCAGCAGCCAAGAAGAGGGGGCAGCCACTGAAGCTTTCTTT.

J is TRBJ2-1 and V is TRBV6-4; D perhaps matches TRBD1 (6 bases). The CDR3 runs 15 residues. Germline V lookup: CDR1 MRHNA, CDR2 SNTAGT. Trimming shortened V by 6 bases and J by 6 bases, and 18 bases separated the two germline ends. Here the CDR3 reads CASSPVATGSNEQFF. The CDR3 DNA is TGTGCCAGCAGCCCCGTGGCAACAGGGAGCAATGAGCAGTTCTTC.

This clone was counted between two and nine times. V is TRBV6-1 and J is TRBJ2-3, with D uncertain. This CDR3 spans 14 amino acids. The germline V and J ends were trimmed by 0 bases and 7 bases, with 11 bases remaining between them. Looked up from germline, CDR1 is MNHNS and CDR2 is SASEGT. This CDR3 reads CASSEAGYPHTQYF. The CDR3 DNA reads TGTGCCAGCAGTGAAGCCGGGTATCCCCATACGCAGTATTTT.

The chain is built from TRBV15 and TRBJ1-5; 7 nucleotides match TRBD1. Germline V lookup: CDR1 LNHNV, CDR2 YYDKDF (reference sequence). The CDR3 is 16 amino acids. The trim removed 0 bases at V and 3 bases at J, leaving 5 bases unmatched. CDR3 DNA: TGTGCCACCAGCAGAGAAAGGGGGCCGTTCAATCAGCCCCAGCATTTT. Protein: CATSRERGPFNQPQHF.

The chain combines TRBV2 with TRBJ1-2; 11 bases match TRBD1. The CDR3 is 14 amino acids. V trimming: 6 bases; J trimming: 4 bases; junction bases outside the gene matches: 4. Germline V gives CDR1 SNHLY, CDR2 FYNNEI. The CDR3 nucleotides read TGTGCCAGCAGGGGGGACAGGGGGGTCTATGGCTACACCTTC. It yields the protein CASRGDRGVYGYTF.

The genes are TRBV7-2 and TRBJ2-1; TRBD2 agrees at 10 bases. Trimming took 5 bases from V and 4 from J; bases not matched to a gene: 11. The CDR3 has 17 residues. CDR1 and CDR2 (germline): SGHTA, FQGNSA. CDR3 residues: CASSQLFLAGAYNEQFF. CDR3 sequence (DNA): TGTGCCAGCAGCCAACTATTTCTAGCGGGGGCATACAATGAGCAGTTCTTC. The entire variable domain, with the rest obtained from reference TRBV7-2 and TRBJ2-1, is as follows: GAGVSQSPSNKVTEKGKDVELRCDPISGHTALYWYRQSLGQGLEFLIYFQGNSAPDKSGLPSDRFSAERTGGSVSTLTIQRTQQEDSAVYLCASSQLFLAGAYNEQFFGPGTRLTVL.

The V and J genes are TRBV4-2 and TRBJ2-5, with 7 positions matching TRBD2. This CDR3 has 17 amino acids. Germline V gene data show CDR1 as LGHNA and CDR2 as YNFKEQ. V shed 0 bases and J 1 base; nucleotides not matched to a gene: 8. The chain's CDR3 is CASSQDFSGAIQETQYF. Written as DNA, the CDR3 is TGTGCCAGCAGCCAAGATTTCAGCGGGGCGATCCAAGAGACCCAGTACTTC.